These T cell receptor beta chains were read from a single sample in a study of cytomegalovirus exposure and HLA in healthy donors. TCRdb's table, derived via immunoSEQ multiplex PCR, lists solely in-frame clones and lacks some. The sample carries fewer than 130,000 clones, 76% recorded once. Sequences were obtained from PBMCs. The receptor set was obtained from a man aged 25 to 40 in good health and CMV-seropositive. Both conserved end residues are part of each CDR3. A D gene is named only where the DNA matches it firmly. Size is stated for part of the rows, as once, few or many counts, or as a class when the clone is expanded.

V	D	J	length	size	DNA	CDR3
TRBV18	NA	TRBJ2-5	12	few	TGTGCCAGCTCATCAGAAGCGGAGACCCAGTACTTC	CASSSEAETQYF
TRBV5-1	TRBD1	TRBJ1-6	14	NA	TGCGCCAGCAGCGGAACAGGGGGGGATTCACCCCTCCACTTT	CASSGTGGDSPLHF
TRBV7-9	TRBD1	TRBJ2-4	17	NA	TGTGCCAGCAGCTTAGTTGGACAGGGTATAGCCAAAAACATTCAGTACTTC	CASSLVGQGIAKNIQYF
TRBV7-2	TRBD1	TRBJ1-5	18	once	TGTGCCAGCAGCTTAGGACAGGGAGGCCCCTATAGCAATCAGCCCCAGCATTTT	CASSLGQGGPYSNQPQHF
TRBV28	NA	TRBJ1-2	12	NA	TGTGCCAGCAGGTTACAGGGCTATGGCTACACCTTC	CASRLQGYGYTF
TRBV7-2	TRBD1	TRBJ1-2	20	NA	TGTGCCAGCAGCTTAGCCCCGATGGACGGGACAGGGGAACCTAACTATGGCTACACCTTC	CASSLAPMDGTGEPNYGYTF
TRBV28	TRBD1	TRBJ2-7	16	NA	TGTGCCAGCAGCAACCGGAGGTACAGGGGATCCTACGAGCAGTACTTC	CASSNRRYRGSYEQYF
TRBV12-5	TRBD2	TRBJ2-1	15	NA	TGTGCTAGTGGGCCCCTGCGGGGGGGCATCAATGAGCAGTTCTTC	CASGPLRGGINEQFF
TRBV27	TRBD1	TRBJ1-5	14	NA	TGTGCCGACCGGACAGGGCCTTGCAGTCAGCCCCAGCATTTT	CADRTGPCSQPQHF
TRBV7-9	NA	TRBJ2-5	10	once	TGTGCCAGCAGCCGAGAGACCCAGTACTTC	CASSRETQYF
TRBV28	TRBD2	TRBJ2-3	16	NA	TGTGCCAGCAGGGGGGGAGCGGGGGGGAGGGGAGATACGCAGTATTTT	CASRGGAGGRGDTQYF
TRBV28	NA	TRBJ2-7	17	few	TGTGCCAGCAGCCCCCCGCCCCGGTGGGGCGAGAAGTACGAGCAGTACTTC	CASSPPPRWGEKYEQYF
TRBV4-1	TRBD1	TRBJ2-7	14	NA	TGCGCCAGCAGCCTCGTTGACAGGGCTCACGAGCAGTACTTC	CASSLVDRAHEQYF
TRBV7-8	TRBD2	TRBJ2-7	18	few	TGTGCCAGCAGCTTACCGGGACTAGCGGGGGCCACAGGGTACGAGCAGTACTTC	CASSLPGLAGATGYEQYF
TRBV19	TRBD1	TRBJ1-2	14	NA	TGTGCCAGTAGTGCCTGGGGACAGGTCTATGGCTACACCTTC	CASSAWGQVYGYTF
TRBV10-3	NA	TRBJ2-7	13	NA	TGTGCCATCACAGGGGATGTCACCTACGAGCAGTACTTC	CAITGDVTYEQYF
TRBV28	NA	TRBJ1-1	15	NA	TGTGCCAGCACCCTTTACGGGGGGGTGAACACTGAAGCTTTCTTT	CASTLYGGVNTEAFF
TRBV2	NA	TRBJ1-4	13	NA	TGTGCCAGCAAAACAGGGTCCCTAGAAAAACTGTTTTTT	CASKTGSLEKLFF
TRBV19	TRBD2	TRBJ2-3	14	once	TGTGCCAGTAGTAGAAACGGGGGGGCAGATACGCAGTATTTT	CASSRNGGADTQYF
TRBV7-3	NA	TRBJ1-1	14	NA	TGTGCCAGCAGCTTATTATCTCAGGGCTCTGAAGCTTTCTTT	CASSLLSQGSEAFF
TRBV4-3	NA	TRBJ1-5	16	NA	TGCGCCAGCAGCCAAGATCGGGCGGGGAGCAATCAGCCCCAGCATTTT	CASSQDRAGSNQPQHF
TRBV7-9	TRBD1	TRBJ2-3	16	NA	TGTGCCAGCAGCTTAGAGGCAGGGGGCGGGGCAGATACGCAGTATTTT	CASSLEAGGGADTQYF